This T cell receptor beta chain was recorded in a study of blood T cell repertoires in COVID-19. Germline trimming cut 3 bases from V and 3 bases from J; bases unmatched to any gene: 5. Germline V gene sequence: CDR1 ENHRY, CDR2 SYGVKD. The CDR3 length is 17 residues. Methods used by the authors: Counts of nucleated cells, estimated from reference gene primer amplification, were obtained. Using immunoSEQ multiplex PCR, the repertoire was profiled, and TCRdb retains in-frame clones only, with some absent. V, J and clone size were drawn from that table, and D and trimming were deduced from the DNA. Altogether 65,000 to 70,000 clones are present, roughly 81% being singletons, with the ten largest covering roughly 8.3%.

The source of this sequence is a human donor in a cohort sampled during active COVID-19. The gene calls are TRBV10-3 and TRBJ2-1; 13 bases map to TRBD2. The sequencing sample was made of peripheral blood. The CDR3 region is CAISDPGLAGLYNEQFF. The DNA for the CDR3 is TGTGCCATCAGTGACCCGGGACTAGCGGGACTCTACAATGAGCAGTTCTTC.